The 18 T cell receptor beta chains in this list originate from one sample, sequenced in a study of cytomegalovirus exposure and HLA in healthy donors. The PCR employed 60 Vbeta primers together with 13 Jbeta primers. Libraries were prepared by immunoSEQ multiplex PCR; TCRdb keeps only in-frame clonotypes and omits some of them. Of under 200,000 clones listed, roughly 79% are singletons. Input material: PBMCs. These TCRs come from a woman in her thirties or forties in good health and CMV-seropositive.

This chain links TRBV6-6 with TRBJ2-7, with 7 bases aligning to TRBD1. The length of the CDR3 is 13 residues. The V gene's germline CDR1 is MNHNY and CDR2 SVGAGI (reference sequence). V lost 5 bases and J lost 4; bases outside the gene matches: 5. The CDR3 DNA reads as TGTGCCAGCAGTCATGACAGGGCATACGAGCAGTACTTC. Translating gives CASSHDRAYEQYF.

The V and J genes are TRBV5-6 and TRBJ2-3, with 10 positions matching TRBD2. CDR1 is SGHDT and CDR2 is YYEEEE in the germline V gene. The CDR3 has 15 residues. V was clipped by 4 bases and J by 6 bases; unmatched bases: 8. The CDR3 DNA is TGTGCCAGCAGCAGAGCGGGGGGGCCGACGGATACGCAGTATTTT. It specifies CASSRAGGPTDTQYF.

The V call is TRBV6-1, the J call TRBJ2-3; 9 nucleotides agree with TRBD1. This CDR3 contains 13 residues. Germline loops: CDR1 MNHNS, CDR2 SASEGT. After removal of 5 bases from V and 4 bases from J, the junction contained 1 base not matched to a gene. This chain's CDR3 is CASSRDRADTQYF. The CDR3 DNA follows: TGTGCCAGCAGTCGGGACAGGGCAGATACGCAGTATTTT.

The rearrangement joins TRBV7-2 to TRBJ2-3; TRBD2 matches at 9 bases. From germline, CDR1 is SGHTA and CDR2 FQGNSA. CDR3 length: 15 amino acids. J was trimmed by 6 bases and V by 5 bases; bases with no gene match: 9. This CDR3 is CASSERRGGLDTQYF. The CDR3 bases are TGTGCCAGCAGCGAGAGGCGGGGGGGCCTTGATACGCAGTATTTT.

The CDR3 DNA follows: TGTGCCAGTAGTATAGTTGGAGCCGGATATGGCTACACCTTC. This encodes CASSIVGAGYGYTF. The gene calls are TRBV19 and TRBJ1-2; D is unresolved. Germline V CDR1 and CDR2: LNHDA, SQIVND (reference sequence). V gave up 1 base and J gave up 5 bases, with 11 bases separating them. CDR3 size: 14 residues.

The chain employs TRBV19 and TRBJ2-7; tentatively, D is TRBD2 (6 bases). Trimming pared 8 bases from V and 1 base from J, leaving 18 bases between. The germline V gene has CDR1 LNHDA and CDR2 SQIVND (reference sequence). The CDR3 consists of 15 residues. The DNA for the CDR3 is TGTGCCAGTTCCCCTAGCGTGGCGGTATCCTACGAGCAGTACTTC. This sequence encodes CASSPSVAVSYEQYF.

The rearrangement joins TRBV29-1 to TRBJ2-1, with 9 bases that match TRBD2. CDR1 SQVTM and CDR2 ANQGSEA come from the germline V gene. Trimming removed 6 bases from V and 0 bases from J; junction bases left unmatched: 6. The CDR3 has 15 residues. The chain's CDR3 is CSVEGGGGSYNEQFF. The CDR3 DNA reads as TGCAGCGTGGAGGGCGGGGGGGGCTCCTACAATGAGCAGTTCTTC.

CDR3 nucleotide sequence: TGTGCCAGCAGGGGGGACAGGCGTTACACAGATACGCAGTATTTT. It encodes CASRGDRRYTDTQYF. This chain links TRBV2 with TRBJ2-3, with 8 bases aligning to TRBD1. Unmatched junction bases numbered 7, after V lost 6 bases and J lost 2 bases. The CDR3 totals 15 residues. Germline V gene lookup returns CDR1 SNHLY and CDR2 FYNNEI.

The CDR3 coding sequence is TGTGCCAGCAGTTATACGGAAAGTCGGAGGGGCCAACAGTTCTTC. It specifies CASSYTESRRGQQFF. The chain is built from TRBV6-5 and TRBJ2-1, with a weak D call TRBD2 (6 bases). Looked up from germline, CDR1 is MNHEY and CDR2 is SVGAGI. The CDR3 has 15 residues. Trimming left V 3 bases short and J 13 bases short, with 22 bases between.

As DNA, the CDR3 is TGTGCCAGCAGCCCGACCGGACAGAGGGGCGAGCAGTACTTC. It is translated as CASSPTGQRGEQYF. The chain combines TRBV7-9 with TRBJ2-7; possible D gene TRBD1, 6 bases. Germline CDR1 reads SEHNR; CDR2 reads FQNEAQ (reference sequence). Trimming took off 5 bases at V and 6 bases at J, with 17 bases between the two ends. This CDR3 has 14 residues. Using reference TRBV7-9 and TRBJ2-7 for the parts outside the CDR3, the full variable domain is DTGVSQNPRHKITKRGQNVTFRCDPISEHNRLYWYRQTLGQGPEFLTYFQNEAQLEKSRLLSDRFSAERPKGSFSTLEIQRTEQGDSAMYLCASSPTGQRGEQYFGPGTRLTVT.

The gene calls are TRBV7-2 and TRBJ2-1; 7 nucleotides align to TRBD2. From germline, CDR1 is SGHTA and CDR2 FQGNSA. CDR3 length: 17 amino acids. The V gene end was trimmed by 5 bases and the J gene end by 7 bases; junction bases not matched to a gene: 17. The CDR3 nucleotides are TGTGCCAGCAGCCCGCATGCTAGCGGTTTTTTGGTAAATGAGCAGTTCTTC. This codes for CASSPHASGFLVNEQFF.

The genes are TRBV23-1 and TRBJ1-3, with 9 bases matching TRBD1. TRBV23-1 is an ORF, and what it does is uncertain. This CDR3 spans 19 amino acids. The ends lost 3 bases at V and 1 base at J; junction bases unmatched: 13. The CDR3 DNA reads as TGCGCCAGCAGTCATCTTCGGACAGGGGACTTTTGGTCTGGAAACACCATATATTTT. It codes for CASSHLRTGDFWSGNTIYF.

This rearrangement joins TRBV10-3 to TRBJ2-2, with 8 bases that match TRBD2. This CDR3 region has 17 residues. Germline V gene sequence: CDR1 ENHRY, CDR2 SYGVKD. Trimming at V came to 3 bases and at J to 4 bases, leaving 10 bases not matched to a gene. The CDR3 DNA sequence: TGTGCCATCAGTGACGCGGCGGGGGGCGGGAGCACCGGGGAGCTGTTTTTT. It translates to CAISDAAGGGSTGELFF.

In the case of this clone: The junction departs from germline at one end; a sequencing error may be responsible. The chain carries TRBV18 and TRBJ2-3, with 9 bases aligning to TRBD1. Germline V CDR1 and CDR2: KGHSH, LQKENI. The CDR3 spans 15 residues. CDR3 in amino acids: CVSSPGQGNTDTQYF. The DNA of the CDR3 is TGTGTCAGCTCACCCGGACAGGGGAACACAGATACGCAGTATTTT.

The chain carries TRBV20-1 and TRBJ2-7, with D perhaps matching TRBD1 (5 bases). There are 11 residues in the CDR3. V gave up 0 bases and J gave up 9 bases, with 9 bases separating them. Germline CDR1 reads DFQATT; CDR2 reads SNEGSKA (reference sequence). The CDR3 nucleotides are TGCAGTGCTAGAGAAGACAGTTGGCAGTACTTC. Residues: CSAREDSWQYF.

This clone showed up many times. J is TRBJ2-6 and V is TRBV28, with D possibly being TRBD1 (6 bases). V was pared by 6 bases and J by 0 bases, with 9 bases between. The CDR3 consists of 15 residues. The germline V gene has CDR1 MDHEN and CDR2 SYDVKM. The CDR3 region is CASSQGGSGANVLTF. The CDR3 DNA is TGTGCCAGCAGCCAAGGGGGCTCTGGGGCCAACGTCCTGACTTTC.

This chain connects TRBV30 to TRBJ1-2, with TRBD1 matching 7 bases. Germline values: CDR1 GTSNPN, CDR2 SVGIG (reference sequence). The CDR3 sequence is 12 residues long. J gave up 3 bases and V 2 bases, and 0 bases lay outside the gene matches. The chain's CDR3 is CAWSQGDYGYTF. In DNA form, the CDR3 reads TGTGCCTGGAGTCAGGGGGACTATGGCTACACCTTC.

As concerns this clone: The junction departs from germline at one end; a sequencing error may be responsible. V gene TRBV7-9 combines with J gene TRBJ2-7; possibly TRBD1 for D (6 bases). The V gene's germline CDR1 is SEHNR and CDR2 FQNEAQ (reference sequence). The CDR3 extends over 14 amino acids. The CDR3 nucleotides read TGTTCCAGCAGCTTATTGGGGACACGCGACGAGCAGTACTTC. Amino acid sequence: CSSSLLGTRDEQYF.